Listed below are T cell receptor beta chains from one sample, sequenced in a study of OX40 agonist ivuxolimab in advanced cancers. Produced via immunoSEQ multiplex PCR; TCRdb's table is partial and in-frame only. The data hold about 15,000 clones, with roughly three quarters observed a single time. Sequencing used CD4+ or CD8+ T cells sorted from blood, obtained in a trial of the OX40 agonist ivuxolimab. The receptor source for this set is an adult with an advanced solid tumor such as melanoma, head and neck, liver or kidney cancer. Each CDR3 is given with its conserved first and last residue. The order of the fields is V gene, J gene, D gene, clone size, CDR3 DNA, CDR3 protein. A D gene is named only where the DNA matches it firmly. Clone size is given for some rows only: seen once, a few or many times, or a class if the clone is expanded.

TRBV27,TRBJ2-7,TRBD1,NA,TGTGCCAGCAGTGTATCACAGGGGTACGAGCAGTACTTC,CASSVSQGYEQYF
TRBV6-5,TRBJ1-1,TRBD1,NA,TGTGCCAGCAGCGGACAGGGGTACACTGAAGCTTTCTTT,CASSGQGYTEAFF
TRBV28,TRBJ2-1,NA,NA,TGTGCCAGCAGTCCCCGGTCAGGGGTCTATTACAATGAGCAGTTCTTC,CASSPRSGVYYNEQFF
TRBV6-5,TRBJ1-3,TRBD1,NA,TGTGCCAGCAGTTTCCTGCAGGGGGCAGGAAACACCATATATTTT,CASSFLQGAGNTIYF
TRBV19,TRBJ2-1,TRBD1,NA,TGTGCCAGTTCCGGGACAGGGAATTTTCATGAGCAGTTCTTC,CASSGTGNFHEQFF
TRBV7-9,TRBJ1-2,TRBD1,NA,TGTGCCAGCAGCTCCGCAGGAGACAGGGATGTCTTC,CASSSAGDRDVF
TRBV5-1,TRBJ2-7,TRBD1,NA,TGCGCCAGCAGCCTCCGGGACAGGATCCACGAGCAGTACTTC,CASSLRDRIHEQYF
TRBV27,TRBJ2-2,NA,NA,TGTGCCAGCAGTAACACCGGGGAGCTGTTTTTT,CASSNTGELFF
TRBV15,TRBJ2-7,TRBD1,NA,TGTGCCACCAGCGGCCGTAGAGGGACAGGGTTCAACGAGCAGTACTTC,CATSGRRGTGFNEQYF
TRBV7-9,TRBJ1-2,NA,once,TGTGCCAGCAGCAAAGACTATGGCTACACCTTC,CASSKDYGYTF
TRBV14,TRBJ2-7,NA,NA,TGTGCCAGCAGCCAAGAAGGCAGGGGAATTCGCTACGAGCAGTACTTC,CASSQEGRGIRYEQYF
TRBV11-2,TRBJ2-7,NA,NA,TGTGCCAGCACTTCAAGCTCCTACGAGCAGTACTTC,CASTSSSYEQYF
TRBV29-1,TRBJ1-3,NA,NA,TGCAGCGTTGAAGATCCTACTCAAAGTTCTGGAAACACCATATATTTT,CSVEDPTQSSGNTIYF
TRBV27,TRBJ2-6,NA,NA,TGTGCCAGCAGTTTAACTGGACCCAACGTCCTGACTTTC,CASSLTGPNVLTF
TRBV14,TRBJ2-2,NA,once,TGTGCCAGCAGCTACAGGATTAACACCGGGGAGCTGTTTTTT,CASSYRINTGELFF
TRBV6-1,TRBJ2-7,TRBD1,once,TGTGCCAGCATCCGGGACAGGAGGGAGCAGTACTTC,CASIRDRREQYF
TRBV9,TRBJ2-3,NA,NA,TGTGCCAGCAGCGTAGAGTTTTCAAATACGCAGTATTTT,CASSVEFSNTQYF
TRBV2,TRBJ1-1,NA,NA,TGTGCCAGCAGTGAACGCCCAGGCGAAGAAGCTTTCTTT,CASSERPGEEAFF
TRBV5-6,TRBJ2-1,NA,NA,TGTGCCAGCAGCTTGGGGCAGGGTGCGTACAATGAGCAGTTCTTC,CASSLGQGAYNEQFF
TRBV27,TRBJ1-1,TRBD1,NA,TGTGCCAGCAGTCAAACAGGGGCGTACACTGAAGCTTTCTTT,CASSQTGAYTEAFF
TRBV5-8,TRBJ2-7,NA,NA,TGTGCCAGCAGACCCGGGGTCTCCTACGAGCAGTACTTC,CASRPGVSYEQYF
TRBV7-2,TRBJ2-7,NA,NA,TGTGCCAGCAGCTTATATCGTTCCCCCGAGCAGTACTTC,CASSLYRSPEQYF
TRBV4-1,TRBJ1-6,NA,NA,TGCGCCAGCAGGTCCGAGACAACGGCCGGAACACCCCTCCACTTT,CASRSETTAGTPLHF
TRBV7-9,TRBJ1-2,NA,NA,TGTGCCAGCAGCTTCAACAGGGATGGCTACACCTTC,CASSFNRDGYTF
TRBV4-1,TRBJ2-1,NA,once,TGCGCCAGCAGGCCAGGGGGACTTGCCGGCAATGAGCAGTTCTTC,CASRPGGLAGNEQFF
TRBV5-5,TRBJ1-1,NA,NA,TGTGCCAGCAGCTTACTCACCGCCGGGGCAGGGGCCTGGCAAGAAGCTTTCTTT,CASSLLTAGAGAWQEAFF
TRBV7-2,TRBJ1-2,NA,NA,TGTGCCAGCAGCCCGCGTTCCCATGGCTACACCTTC,CASSPRSHGYTF
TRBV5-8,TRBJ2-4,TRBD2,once,TGTGCCAGCAGGTCCGGGAGGGCCAAAAACATTCAGTACTTC,CASRSGRAKNIQYF
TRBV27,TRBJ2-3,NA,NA,TGTGCCAGCAGTGGGGGGACAGCGTCTATCACAGATACGCAGTATTTT,CASSGGTASITDTQYF
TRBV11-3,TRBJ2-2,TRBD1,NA,TGTGCCAGCAGCTTAAGAACAGGGGGCACCGGGGAGCTGTTTTTT,CASSLRTGGTGELFF
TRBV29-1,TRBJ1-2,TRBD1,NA,TGCAGCGTCGGACAGGGAAACTATGGCTACACCTTC,CSVGQGNYGYTF
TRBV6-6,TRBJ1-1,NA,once,TGTGCCAGCACCCCACCCCAGGGTATAGCTGAAGCTTTCTTT,CASTPPQGIAEAFF
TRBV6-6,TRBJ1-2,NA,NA,TGTGCCAGCACCCGGGGCCTAGGGGCTAACTATGGCTACACCTTC,CASTRGLGANYGYTF
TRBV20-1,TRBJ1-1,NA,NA,TGCACCTCCCCCCGGGGCACTGAAGCTTTCTTT,CTSPRGTEAFF
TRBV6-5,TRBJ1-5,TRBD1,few,TGTGCCAGCAGAGTGGGACAGTATAGCAATCAGCCCCAGCATTTT,CASRVGQYSNQPQHF
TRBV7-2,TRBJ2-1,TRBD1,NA,TGTGCCAGCAGCTCCTGGGACAGCGAGCAGTTCTTC,CASSSWDSEQFF
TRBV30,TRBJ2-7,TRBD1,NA,TGTGCCTGGAGTGTCGGGACAGGGAGGTACGAGCAGTACTTC,CAWSVGTGRYEQYF
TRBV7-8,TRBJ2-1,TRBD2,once,TGTGCCAGCAGCACAACGGCGGGGGGGGGCAGAGAGCAGTTCTTC,CASSTTAGGGREQFF
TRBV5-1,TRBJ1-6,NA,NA,TGCGCCAGCAGCTCGACAGGTAATTCACCCCTCCACTTT,CASSSTGNSPLHF